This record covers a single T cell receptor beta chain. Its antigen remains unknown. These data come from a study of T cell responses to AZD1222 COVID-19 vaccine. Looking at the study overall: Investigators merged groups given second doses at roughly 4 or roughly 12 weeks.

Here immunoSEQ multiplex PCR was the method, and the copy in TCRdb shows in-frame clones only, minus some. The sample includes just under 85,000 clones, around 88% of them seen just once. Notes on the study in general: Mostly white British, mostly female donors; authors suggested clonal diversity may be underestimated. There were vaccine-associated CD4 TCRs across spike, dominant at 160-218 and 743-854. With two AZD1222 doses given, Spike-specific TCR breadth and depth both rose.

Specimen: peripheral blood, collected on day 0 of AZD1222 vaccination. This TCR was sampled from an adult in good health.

This CDR3 reads CASSQKEQFF. Written as DNA, the CDR3 is TGTGCCAGCAGCCAGAAGGAGCAGTTCTTC. The chain employs TRBV7-9 and TRBJ2-1; D gene ambiguous. CDR3 length equals 10 residues. Per the germline V gene, CDR1 is SEHNR and CDR2 is FQNEAQ (reference sequence). V lost 5 bases and J lost 10, with 6 bases in between. The complete variable domain, with remaining parts taken from reference TRBV7-9 and TRBJ2-1, reads DTGVSQNPRHKITKRGQNVTFRCDPISEHNRLYWYRQTLGQGPEFLTYFQNEAQLEKSRLLSDRFSAERPKGSFSTLEIQRTEQGDSAMYLCASSQKEQFFGPGTRLTVL.